These T cell receptor beta chains were read from a single sample in a study of CD8 T cells in ankylosing spondylitis. TCRdb passed the 5' RACE reads through MiXCR, listing each CDR3 protein once. The sample shows more than 400,000 distinct CDR3 sequences, roughly 5.2% of them seen only once. The sequenced material came from blood, either unsorted or a sorted T cell fraction (not recorded which). These receptors were taken from a male donor with ankylosing spondylitis. Both conserved end residues are part of each CDR3. Each record gives: CDR3 length, V gene, D gene, clone size, J gene, CDR3 protein, CDR3 DNA. A D gene is named only where the DNA matches it firmly. Expanded clones get a size class; other rows say once, few or many, or leave the size out.

length: 14; V: TRBV12-3/TRBV12-4; D: NA; size: many; J: TRBJ2-7; CDR3: CASSIGGNAYEQYF; DNA: TGTGCCAGCAGTATTGGGGGGAACGCCTACGAGCAGTACTTC
length: 15; V: TRBV4-1; D: NA; size: few; J: TRBJ2-5; CDR3: CASSQYLRGQETQYF; DNA: TGCGCCAGCAGCCAATATCTAAGAGGGCAAGAGACCCAGTACTTC
length: 16; V: TRBV18; D: TRBD1; size: NA; J: TRBJ2-2; CDR3: CASSDGQGRLTGELFF; DNA: TGTGCCAGCTCCGACGGACAGGGGCGATTGACCGGGGAGCTGTTTTTT
length: 13; V: TRBV29-1; D: TRBD1; size: many; J: TRBJ2-7; CDR3: CSVTGGSSYEQYF; DNA: TGCAGCGTTACAGGGGGATCCTCCTACGAGCAGTACTTC
length: 16; V: TRBV7-2; D: TRBD1; size: many; J: TRBJ1-4; CDR3: CASSWGQGYPNEKLFF; DNA: TGTGCCAGCAGCTGGGGACAGGGGTATCCTAATGAAAAACTGTTTTTT
length: 13; V: TRBV20-1; D: NA; size: many; J: TRBJ1-2; CDR3: CSARNSLSYGYTF; DNA: TGCAGTGCTAGGAACAGCCTATCCTATGGCTACACCTTC
length: 13; V: TRBV20-1; D: NA; size: many; J: TRBJ2-1; CDR3: CSARDGSHNEQFF; DNA: TGCAGTGCTAGAGATGGCAGCCACAATGAGCAGTTCTTC
length: 14; V: TRBV6-2/TRBV6-3; D: NA; size: few; J: TRBJ2-7; CDR3: CASRQRDASYEQYF; DNA: TGTGCCAGCAGACAACGGGACGCGTCCTACGAGCAGTACTTC
length: 14; V: TRBV20-1; D: TRBD2; size: many; J: TRBJ2-5; CDR3: CSARLAVFQETQYF; DNA: TGCAGTGCTAGACTAGCGGTTTTCCAAGAGACCCAGTACTTC
length: 14; V: TRBV19; D: NA; size: NA; J: TRBJ2-1; CDR3: CASSIGADYNEQFF; DNA: TGTGCCAGTAGTATTGGAGCCGACTACAATGAGCAGTTCTTC
length: 16; V: TRBV5-1; D: TRBD1; size: NA; J: TRBJ2-2; CDR3: CASSRTGGTNTGELFF; DNA: TGCGCCAGCAGCCGTACAGGGGGGACGAACACCGGGGAGCTGTTTTTT
length: 16; V: TRBV4-2; D: TRBD2; size: few; J: TRBJ2-2; CDR3: CASSAPERGGTGELFF; DNA: TGTGCCAGCAGCGCCCCGGAGCGGGGGGGGACCGGGGAGCTGTTTTTT
length: 16; V: TRBV10-3; D: TRBD1; size: many; J: TRBJ1-1; CDR3: CAISAPGQGGTTEAFF; DNA: TGTGCCATCAGTGCCCCGGGACAGGGAGGGACCACTGAAGCTTTCTTT
length: 11; V: TRBV20-1; D: NA; size: few; J: TRBJ2-7; CDR3: CSGRGLYEQYF; DNA: TGCAGCGGCAGGGGATTGTACGAGCAGTACTTC
length: 13; V: TRBV20-1; D: TRBD1; size: many; J: TRBJ1-1; CDR3: CSAQDRGNTEAFF; DNA: TGCAGTGCTCAGGACAGGGGAAACACTGAAGCTTTCTTT
length: 15; V: TRBV5-6; D: NA; size: many; J: TRBJ1-1; CDR3: CASSGATGSHTEAFF; DNA: TGTGCCAGCAGCGGGGCGACAGGTTCTCACACTGAAGCTTTCTTT
length: 14; V: TRBV2; D: NA; size: few; J: TRBJ2-1; CDR3: CASSITLGDGEQFF; DNA: TGTGCCAGCAGCATTACCCTCGGGGACGGTGAGCAGTTCTTC
length: 14; V: TRBV20-1; D: NA; size: many; J: TRBJ2-7; CDR3: CSAQGDPWTYEQYF; DNA: TGCAGTGCCCAAGGAGACCCTTGGACCTACGAGCAGTACTTC
length: 12; V: TRBV20-1; D: NA; size: many; J: TRBJ1-2; CDR3: CSASPGNYGYTF; DNA: TGCAGTGCTAGTCCGGGTAACTATGGCTACACCTTC
length: 17; V: TRBV27; D: TRBD1; size: few; J: TRBJ2-2; CDR3: CASSPTLRTGSTGELFF; DNA: TGTGCCAGCAGCCCCACCCTCCGGACAGGGAGCACCGGGGAGCTGTTTTTT
length: 12; V: TRBV4-2; D: TRBD1; size: many; J: TRBJ1-1; CDR3: CASSLETGEAFF; DNA: TGTGCCAGCAGCCTAGAGACAGGGGAAGCTTTCTTT
length: 14; V: TRBV12-3/TRBV12-4; D: NA; size: many; J: TRBJ2-1; CDR3: CATQWASSYNEQFF; DNA: TGTGCCACCCAGTGGGCTAGCTCCTACAATGAGCAGTTCTTC
length: 13; V: TRBV20-1; D: TRBD2; size: many; J: TRBJ2-1; CDR3: CSARGLAVNEQFF; DNA: TGCAGTGCTAGAGGGCTAGCGGTGAATGAGCAGTTCTTC
length: 13; V: TRBV6-6; D: NA; size: NA; J: TRBJ2-1; CDR3: CASSYSTPREQFF; DNA: TGTGCCAGCAGTTACTCGACCCCCCGTGAGCAGTTCTTC
length: 15; V: TRBV7-7; D: NA; size: NA; J: TRBJ2-1; CDR3: CASSLSGDPFDEQFF; DNA: TGTGCTAGCAGCTTGTCGGGGGACCCCTTTGATGAGCAGTTCTTC
length: 19; V: TRBV4-1; D: TRBD2; size: few; J: TRBJ2-7; CDR3: CASSQFPGLAGGRDYEQYF; DNA: TGCGCCAGCAGCCAGTTCCCAGGGCTAGCGGGAGGGCGGGACTACGAGCAGTACTTC
length: 17; V: TRBV19; D: TRBD2; size: NA; J: TRBJ2-1; CDR3: CASSSGRTSGTGNEQFF; DNA: TGTGCCAGTAGCTCGGGTAGGACTAGCGGGACCGGGAATGAGCAGTTCTTC
length: 14; V: TRBV7-9; D: TRBD1; size: many; J: TRBJ1-5; CDR3: CASSHRGSEGPQHF; DNA: TGTGCCAGCAGCCACAGGGGCTCGGAGGGGCCCCAGCATTTT
length: 19; V: TRBV2; D: TRBD2; size: few; J: TRBJ2-7; CDR3: CAFSQRGLGLAEAPYEQYF; DNA: TGTGCCTTCTCTCAAAGGGGCTTGGGACTAGCGGAGGCTCCTTACGAGCAGTACTTC
length: 14; V: TRBV24-1; D: NA; size: many; J: TRBJ1-2; CDR3: CATSDLSRVGGYTF; DNA: TGTGCCACCAGTGATTTATCCAGGGTCGGTGGCTACACCTTC
length: 13; V: TRBV29-1; D: NA; size: many; J: TRBJ1-2; CDR3: CSVAPRLGYGYTF; DNA: TGCAGCGTTGCCCCGAGGCTAGGCTATGGCTACACCTTC
length: 14; V: TRBV12-3/TRBV12-4; D: NA; size: many; J: TRBJ1-6; CDR3: CASSLDPLGSPLHF; DNA: TGTGCCAGCAGCCTGGACCCCCTGGGTTCACCCCTCCACTTT
length: 12; V: TRBV3-1; D: TRBD2; size: NA; J: TRBJ2-5; CDR3: CASSREGETQYF; DNA: TGTGCCAGCAGCCGGGAGGGAGAGACCCAGTACTTC
length: 16; V: TRBV11-2; D: NA; size: NA; J: TRBJ2-2; CDR3: CASRGSGRKNTGELFF; DNA: TGTGCCAGCAGGGGTTCGGGACGGAAGAACACCGGGGAGCTGTTTTTT
length: 13; V: TRBV11-3; D: NA; size: NA; J: TRBJ1-3; CDR3: CASSLGLGNTIYF; DNA: TGTGCCAGCAGCTTGGGACTGGGAAACACCATATATTTT
length: 14; V: TRBV10-3; D: TRBD1; size: few; J: TRBJ2-7; CDR3: CAISDKTGGDEQYF; DNA: TGTGCCATCAGCGATAAGACAGGGGGCGACGAGCAGTACTTC
length: 14; V: TRBV4-3; D: NA; size: NA; J: TRBJ1-2; CDR3: CASSQVPRNYGYTF; DNA: TGCGCCAGCAGCCAAGTACCACGGAACTATGGCTACACCTTC
length: 16; V: TRBV20-1; D: NA; size: many; J: TRBJ2-3; CDR3: CSAGTPTSRSTDTQYF; DNA: TGCAGTGCTGGGACCCCAACTAGCCGAAGCACAGATACGCAGTATTTT
length: 16; V: TRBV7-2; D: NA; size: many; J: TRBJ1-6; CDR3: CASSLYPVSANSPLHF; DNA: TGTGCCAGCAGCTTATACCCGGTGTCCGCTAATTCACCCCTCCACTTT
length: 13; V: TRBV5-1; D: TRBD2; size: few; J: TRBJ2-7; CDR3: CASSNGDYYEQYF; DNA: TGCGCCAGCAGCAATGGGGACTACTACGAGCAGTACTTC
length: 14; V: TRBV11-2; D: TRBD1; size: many; J: TRBJ1-4; CDR3: CASSVQGANEKLFF; DNA: TGTGCCAGCAGCGTACAGGGGGCTAATGAAAAACTGTTTTTT